Following are 18 T cell receptor beta chains from one sample sequenced in a study of graft-versus-host responses after intestinal transplantation. These TCRs' antigens remain unknown. Method: immunoSEQ multiplex PCR; TCRdb's copy keeps in-frame clones and lacks some. Of approximately 93,000 clones in the sample, roughly 92% were seen once. The input for sequencing was unstimulated CD8+ T cells sorted from spleen or lymph node cells, taken before transplant. Source of these receptors: a human donor who was the organ donor for an intestinal transplant.

The chain combines TRBV4-1 with TRBJ1-2; 7 bases agree with TRBD1. There are 17 residues in the CDR3. V lost 0 bases to trimming and J lost 8 bases; unmatched junction nucleotides: 15. The V gene's germline CDR1 is MGHRA and CDR2 YSYEKL. The CDR3 loop reads CASSQDIWRQGLSGYTF. CDR3 nucleotides: TGCGCCAGCAGCCAAGATATCTGGAGACAGGGACTCAGCGGCTACACCTTC.

The chain has TRBV7-8 and TRBJ1-1; D remains ambiguous. The CDR3 sequence is 14 residues long. The V gene's germline CDR1 is SGHVS and CDR2 FQNEAQ. The germline V and J ends were trimmed by 5 bases and 1 base, with 11 bases remaining between them. The CDR3 sequence: CASSPREKNTEAFF. The CDR3 DNA is TGTGCCAGCAGCCCCCGGGAAAAGAACACTGAAGCTTTCTTT.

The chain carries TRBV6-1 and TRBJ2-3, with D perhaps TRBD2 (6 bases). Germline V gene lookup returns CDR1 MNHNS and CDR2 SASEGT. The CDR3 loop spans 16 amino acids. V was clipped by 1 base and J by 2 bases, with 13 bases between them. CDR3 amino acids: CASSEGLGGTTDTQYF. The CDR3 DNA reads TGTGCCAGCAGTGAAGGGCTGGGGGGAACCACAGATACGCAGTATTTT.

V gene TRBV5-1 combines with J gene TRBJ2-2; tentatively, D is TRBD2 (6 bases). V lost 5 bases to trimming and J lost 2 bases, with 10 bases between them. The CDR3 length is 14 residues. Germline V gene sequence: CDR1 SGHRS, CDR2 YFSETQ. CDR3: CASRLAYNTGELFF. In nucleotides, the CDR3 is TGCGCCAGCAGGCTAGCGTATAACACCGGGGAGCTGTTTTTT.

The V gene is TRBV4-1, the J gene TRBJ2-7, with D maybe TRBD2 (6 bases). CDR3 length equals 13 residues. The germline V gene has CDR1 MGHRA and CDR2 YSYEKL. Trimming shortened V by 1 base and J by 3 bases, and 7 bases separated the two germline ends. The CDR3 is CASSQGLGYEQYF. The CDR3 DNA is TGCGCCAGCAGCCAAGGACTAGGCTACGAGCAGTACTTC.

With respect to this clone: This CDR3 is also generated by other DNA sequences in the sample. The V and J genes are TRBV5-1 and TRBJ2-5, with TRBD1 matching over 9 bases. Germline V gene data show CDR1 as SGHRS and CDR2 as YFSETQ. CDR3 size: 14 residues. Unmatched junction bases numbered 0, after V lost 0 bases and J lost 3 bases. CDR3 residues: CASSLGQGEETQYF. For the CDR3, the DNA is TGCGCCAGCAGCTTGGGACAGGGGGAAGAGACCCAGTACTTC.

V is TRBV6-5 and J is TRBJ2-7, with 11 bases matching TRBD2. V was clipped by 1 base and J by 7 bases; unmatched bases: 6. This CDR3 comprises 15 residues. The germline V gene has CDR1 MNHEY and CDR2 SVGAGI. The CDR3 bases are TGTGCCAGCAGTTACTTAGCGGGGGGGCTAAGGGAGCAGTACTTC. It codes for CASSYLAGGLREQYF.

The chain employs TRBV6-6 and TRBJ2-5; 7 bases are a match to TRBD1. This CDR3 region has 13 residues. V trimming: 8 bases; J trimming: 4 bases; junction bases outside the gene matches: 7. CDR1 MNHNY and CDR2 SVGAGI come from the germline V gene (reference sequence). CDR3 region: CASLTGAGETQYF. In nucleotides, the CDR3 is TGTGCCAGCCTAACAGGGGCTGGAGAGACCCAGTACTTC.

The J gene is TRBJ2-1, the V gene TRBV7-8, with 9 bases matching TRBD2. The V segment lost 2 bases and the J segment 6 bases; nucleotides outside the gene matches: 11. The CDR3 sequence is 17 residues long. Germline V CDR1 and CDR2: SGHVS, FQNEAQ. CDR3 sequence reads: CASSLPRLTSGPNEQFF. The CDR3 bases are TGTGCCAGCAGCTTACCTCGTTTGACTAGCGGACCCAATGAGCAGTTCTTC.

V gene TRBV28 combines with J gene TRBJ2-2; the D gene is possibly TRBD1 (5 bases). Between the trimmed V and J ends, which lost 5 bases and 0 bases, there was a span of 13 bases. Germline lookup yields CDR1 MDHEN and CDR2 SYDVKM. This CDR3 spans 16 amino acids. As DNA, the CDR3 is TGTGCCAGCAGTCGGCTGACAGTGGCGAACACCGGGGAGCTGTTTTTT. As protein: CASSRLTVANTGELFF.

The rearrangement uses TRBV11-3 and TRBJ2-7; D might be TRBD2 (7 bases). V dropped 5 bases and J dropped 5 bases, with 22 bases sitting between them. Germline V CDR1 and CDR2: SGHNT, YENEEA. The CDR3 is made up of 16 amino acids. Here the CDR3 reads CASSPPPAAGANEQYF. The CDR3 DNA reads TGTGCCAGCAGCCCCCCCCCGGCTGCGGGGGCTAACGAGCAGTACTTC.

V and J are TRBV28 and TRBJ1-1, with D hard to call. CDR3 length equals 11 residues. CDR1 and CDR2 (germline): MDHEN, SYDVKM. Trimming stripped 5 bases from V and 8 bases from J, with 9 bases between. CDR3 in amino acids: CASSEGGEAFF. Here the CDR3 DNA reads TGTGCCAGCAGTGAGGGAGGAGAAGCTTTCTTT. Full variable domain (outside the CDR3, taken from reference TRBV28 and TRBJ1-1): DVKVTQSSRYLVKRTGEKVFLECVQDMDHENMFWYRQDPGLGLRLIYFSYDVKMKEKGDIPEGYSVSREKKERFSLILESASTNQTSMYLCASSEGGEAFFGQGTRLTVV.

The chain couples TRBV30 to TRBJ2-1; unclear D gene. In germline, CDR1 is GTSNPN, CDR2 SVGIG (reference sequence). CDR3 length: 13 amino acids. V lost 5 bases to trimming and J lost 8 bases, with 16 bases between them. CDR3 residues: CAWAATIVDEQFF. The CDR3 DNA follows: TGTGCCTGGGCCGCAACTATCGTGGATGAGCAGTTCTTC.

V usage is TRBV4-2 and J usage is TRBJ1-1, with D possibly TRBD1 on 5 matching bases. Trimming removed 6 bases from V and 2 bases from J, with 13 bases in between. Per the germline V gene, CDR1 is LGHNA and CDR2 is YNFKEQ. This CDR3 contains 14 residues. The CDR3 bases are TGTGCCAGCAGATTAGGGGCAGGCAACACTGAAGCTTTCTTT. Its translation: CASRLGAGNTEAFF.

The V gene is TRBV15, the J gene TRBJ2-5, with TRBD2 matching over 8 bases. CDR1 and CDR2 from the germline V gene are LNHNV and YYDKDF (reference sequence). V shed 1 base, J shed 9 bases, and the junction held 10 bases outside the gene matches. The CDR3 has 15 residues. The CDR3, as DNA: TGTGCCACCAGCAGAGTTAGCGGGGTCGGCGGGGCCCAGTACTTC. Translation: CATSRVSGVGGAQYF.

The chain employs TRBV20-1 and TRBJ2-1; maybe TRBD2 (6 bases). Germline V gene sequence: CDR1 DFQATT, CDR2 SNEGSKA (reference sequence). The CDR3 consists of 11 residues. The CDR3 DNA is TGCATTCCGGGAGAAGGGAATGAGCAGTTCTTC. It encodes CIPGEGNEQFF.

The chain uses TRBV4-2 and TRBJ2-1, with TRBD1 as a possible D gene (5 bases). Germline lookup yields CDR1 LGHNA and CDR2 YNFKEQ. The CDR3 is made up of 15 amino acids. Trimming removed 0 bases at V and 3 bases at J, with 9 bases between. CDR3 nucleotides: TGTGCCAGCAGCCAAGAGGAGACAGACTACAATGAGCAGTTCTTC. Protein: CASSQEETDYNEQFF.

The CDR3 region is CASSQEEGMNTEAFF. The CDR3 DNA follows: TGCGCCAGCAGCCAAGAAGAGGGCATGAACACTGAAGCTTTCTTT. The V call is TRBV4-1, the J call TRBJ1-1; D call uncertain. The CDR3 loop spans 15 amino acids. Looked up from germline, CDR1 is MGHRA and CDR2 is YSYEKL. Trimming removed 0 bases at V and 0 bases at J, with 8 bases between.